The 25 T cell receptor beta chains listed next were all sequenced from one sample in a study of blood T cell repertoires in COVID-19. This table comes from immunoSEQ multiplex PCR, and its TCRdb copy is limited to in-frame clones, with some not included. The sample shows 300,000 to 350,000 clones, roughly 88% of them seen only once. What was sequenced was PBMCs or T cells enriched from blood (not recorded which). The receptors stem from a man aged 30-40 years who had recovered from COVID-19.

The CDR3 DNA sequence: TGTGCCAGCAGCAGGGGGACGGGCTATGGCTACACCTTC. Residues: CASSRGTGYGYTF. This chain uses TRBV6-5 with TRBJ1-2; 7 bases line up with TRBD1. Per germline, CDR1 MNHEY and CDR2 SVGAGI. The V segment lost 6 bases and the J segment 4 bases; nucleotides outside the gene matches: 5. The CDR3 contains 13 residues.

This CDR3 reads CAIRPGTGREDSGNTIYF. The CDR3 DNA reads as TGTGCCATCAGACCCGGGACAGGGAGGGAAGACTCTGGAAACACCATATATTTT. This chain links TRBV10-3 with TRBJ1-3, with 9 bases identical to TRBD1. Germline values: CDR1 ENHRY, CDR2 SYGVKD. Losses at the gene ends were 6 bases for V and 0 bases for J; bases not matched to a gene: 12. CDR3 length: 18 residues.

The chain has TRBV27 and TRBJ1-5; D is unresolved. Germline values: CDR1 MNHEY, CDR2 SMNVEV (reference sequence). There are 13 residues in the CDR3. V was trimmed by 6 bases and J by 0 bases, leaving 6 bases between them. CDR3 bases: TGTGCCAGCAGAACATATAGCAATCAGCCCCAGCATTTT. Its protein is CASRTYSNQPQHF.

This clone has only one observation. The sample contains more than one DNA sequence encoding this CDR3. The chain's CDR3 is CASSLGQGGEQYF. The CDR3 region has the DNA TGCGCCAGCAGCCTTGGACAGGGCGGCGAGCAGTACTTC. The chain carries TRBV5-1 and TRBJ2-7; 8 bases line up with TRBD1. Germline V gene sequence: CDR1 SGHRS, CDR2 YFSETQ. V was clipped by 4 bases and J by 6 bases; unmatched bases: 6. This CDR3 has 13 amino acids.

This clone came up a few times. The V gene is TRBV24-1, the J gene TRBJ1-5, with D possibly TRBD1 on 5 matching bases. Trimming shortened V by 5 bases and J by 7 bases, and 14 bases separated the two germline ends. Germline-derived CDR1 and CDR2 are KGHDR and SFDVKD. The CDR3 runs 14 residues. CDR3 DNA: TGTGCCACCAGTGGAGGAGGGACCAGGCAGCCCCAGCATTTT. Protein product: CATSGGGTRQPQHF.

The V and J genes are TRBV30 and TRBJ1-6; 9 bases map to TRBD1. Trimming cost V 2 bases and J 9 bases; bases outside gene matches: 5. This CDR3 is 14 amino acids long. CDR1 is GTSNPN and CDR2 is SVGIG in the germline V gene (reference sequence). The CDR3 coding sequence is TGTGCCTGGAGTCCCGGGACAGGGTTTTCACCCCTCCACTTT. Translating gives CAWSPGTGFSPLHF. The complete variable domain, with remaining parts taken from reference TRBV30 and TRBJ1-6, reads SQTIHQWPATLVQPVGSPLSLECTVEGTSNPNLYWYRQAAGRGLQLLFYSVGIGQISSEVPQNLSASRPQDRQFILSSKKLLLSDSGFYLCAWSPGTGFSPLHFGNGTRLTVT.

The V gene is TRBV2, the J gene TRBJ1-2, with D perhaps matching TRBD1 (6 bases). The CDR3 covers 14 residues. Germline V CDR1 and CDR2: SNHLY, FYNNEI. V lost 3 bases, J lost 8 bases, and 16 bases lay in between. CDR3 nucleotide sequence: TGTGCCAGCAGTGACAGGGGAAGCTCTCGGGGCTACACCTTC. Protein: CASSDRGSSRGYTF.

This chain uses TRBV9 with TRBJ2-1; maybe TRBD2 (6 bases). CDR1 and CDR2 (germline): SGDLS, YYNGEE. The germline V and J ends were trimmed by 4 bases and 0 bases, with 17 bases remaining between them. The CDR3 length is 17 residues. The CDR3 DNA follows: TGTGCCAGCAGCTCCACTATAGCGGTTAGCTCCTACAATGAGCAGTTCTTC. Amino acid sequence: CASSSTIAVSSYNEQFF.

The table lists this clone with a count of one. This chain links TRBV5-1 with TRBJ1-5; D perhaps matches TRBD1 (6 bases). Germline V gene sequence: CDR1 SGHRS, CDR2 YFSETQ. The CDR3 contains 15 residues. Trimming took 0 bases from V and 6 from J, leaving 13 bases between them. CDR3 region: CASSLASGAGQPQHF. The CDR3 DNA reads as TGCGCCAGCAGCTTGGCCTCAGGGGCGGGTCAGCCCCAGCATTTT.

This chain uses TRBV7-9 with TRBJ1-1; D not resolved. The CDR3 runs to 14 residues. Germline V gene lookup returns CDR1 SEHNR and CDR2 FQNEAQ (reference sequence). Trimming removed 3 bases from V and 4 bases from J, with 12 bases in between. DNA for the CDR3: TGTGCCAGCAGCTTTGGGCAGCGGGGCACTGAAGCTTTCTTT. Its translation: CASSFGQRGTEAFF.

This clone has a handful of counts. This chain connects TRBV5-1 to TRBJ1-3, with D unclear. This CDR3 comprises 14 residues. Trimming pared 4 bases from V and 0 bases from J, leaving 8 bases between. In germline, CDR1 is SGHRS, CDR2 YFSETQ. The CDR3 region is CASSQGSSGNTIYF. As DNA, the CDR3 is TGCGCCAGCAGCCAAGGGAGCTCTGGAAACACCATATATTTT.

For the CDR3, the DNA is TGTGCCAGCAGTTCCAACCCGACAGGGGTCTATGGCTACACCTTC. Translated, it gives CASSSNPTGVYGYTF. The chain employs TRBV27 and TRBJ1-2; TRBD1 matches at 8 bases. The germline gives CDR1 MNHEY, CDR2 SMNVEV (reference sequence). The CDR3 is 15 amino acids. After removal of 4 bases from V and 4 bases from J, the junction contained 8 bases not matched to a gene.

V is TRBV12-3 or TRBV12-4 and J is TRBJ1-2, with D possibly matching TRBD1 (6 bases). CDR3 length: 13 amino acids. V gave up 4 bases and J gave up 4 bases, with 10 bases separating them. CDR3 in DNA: TGTGCCAGCAGTTGGGGGCTCGGCTATGGCTACACCTTC. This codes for CASSWGLGYGYTF.

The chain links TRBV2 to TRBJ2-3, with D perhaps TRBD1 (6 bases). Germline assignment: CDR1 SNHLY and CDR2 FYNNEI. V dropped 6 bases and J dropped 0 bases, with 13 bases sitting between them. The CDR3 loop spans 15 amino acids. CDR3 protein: CASRVGAGSTDTQYF. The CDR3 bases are TGTGCCAGCAGGGTGGGGGCTGGGAGCACAGATACGCAGTATTTT.

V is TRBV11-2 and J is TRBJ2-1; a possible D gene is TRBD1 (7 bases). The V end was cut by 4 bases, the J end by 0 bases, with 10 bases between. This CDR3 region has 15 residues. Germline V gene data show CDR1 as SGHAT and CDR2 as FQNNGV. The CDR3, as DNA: TGTGCCAGCAGCTCAGGGGGGAGCTCCTACAATGAGCAGTTCTTC. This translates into CASSSGGSSYNEQFF.

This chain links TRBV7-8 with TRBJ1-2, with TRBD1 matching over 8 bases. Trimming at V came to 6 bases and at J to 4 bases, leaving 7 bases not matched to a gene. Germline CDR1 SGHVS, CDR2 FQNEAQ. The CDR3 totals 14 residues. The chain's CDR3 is CASSETGVGYGYTF. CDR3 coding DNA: TGTGCCAGCAGTGAGACAGGGGTTGGCTATGGCTACACCTTC. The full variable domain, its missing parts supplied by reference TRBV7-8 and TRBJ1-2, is GAGVSQSPRYKVAKRGQDVALRCDPISGHVSLFWYQQALGQGPEFLTYFQNEAQLDKSGLPSDRFFAERPEGSVSTLKIQRTQQEDSAVYLCASSETGVGYGYTFGSGTRLTVV.

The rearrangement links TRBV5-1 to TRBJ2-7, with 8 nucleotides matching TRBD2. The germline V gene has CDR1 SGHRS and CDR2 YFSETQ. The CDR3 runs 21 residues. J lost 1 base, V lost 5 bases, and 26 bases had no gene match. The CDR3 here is CASSHKGPGTRAIDGSYEQYF. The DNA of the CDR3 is TGCGCCAGCAGTCACAAAGGCCCCGGGACTAGGGCGATTGATGGGTCCTACGAGCAGTACTTC.

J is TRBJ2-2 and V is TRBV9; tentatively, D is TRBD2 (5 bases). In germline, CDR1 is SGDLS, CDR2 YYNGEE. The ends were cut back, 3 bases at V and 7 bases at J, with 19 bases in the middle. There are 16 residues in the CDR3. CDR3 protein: CASSAPGSAGGGELFF. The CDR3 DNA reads TGTGCCAGCAGCGCTCCGGGATCCGCGGGTGGCGGGGAGCTGTTTTTT.

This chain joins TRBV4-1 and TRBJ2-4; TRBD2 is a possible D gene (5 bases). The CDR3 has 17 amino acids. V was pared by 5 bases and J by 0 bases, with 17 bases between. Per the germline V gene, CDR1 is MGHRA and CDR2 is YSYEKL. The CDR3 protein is CASSSPLRGSAKNIQYF. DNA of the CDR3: TGCGCCAGCAGCTCTCCCCTCCGGGGTTCAGCCAAAAACATTCAGTACTTC.

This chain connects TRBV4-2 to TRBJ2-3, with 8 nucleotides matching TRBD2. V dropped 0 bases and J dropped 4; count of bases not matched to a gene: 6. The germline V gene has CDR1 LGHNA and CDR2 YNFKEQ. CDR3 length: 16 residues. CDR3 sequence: CASSQDPGGASDTQYF. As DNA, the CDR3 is TGTGCCAGCAGCCAAGATCCCGGGGGGGCCTCAGATACGCAGTATTTT.

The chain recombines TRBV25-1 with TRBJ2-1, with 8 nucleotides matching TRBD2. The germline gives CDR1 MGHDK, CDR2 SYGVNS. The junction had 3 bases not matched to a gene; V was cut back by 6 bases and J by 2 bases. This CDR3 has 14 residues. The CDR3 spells CASSIAGTYNEQFF. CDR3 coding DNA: TGTGCCAGCAGCATAGCGGGGACCTACAATGAGCAGTTCTTC.

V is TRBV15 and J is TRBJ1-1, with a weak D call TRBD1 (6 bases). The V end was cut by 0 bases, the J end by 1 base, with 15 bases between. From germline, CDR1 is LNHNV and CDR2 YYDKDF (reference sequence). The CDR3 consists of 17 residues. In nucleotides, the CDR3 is TGTGCCACCAGCAGAGATCTTTGGACGGGACAGAACACTGAAGCTTTCTTT. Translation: CATSRDLWTGQNTEAFF.

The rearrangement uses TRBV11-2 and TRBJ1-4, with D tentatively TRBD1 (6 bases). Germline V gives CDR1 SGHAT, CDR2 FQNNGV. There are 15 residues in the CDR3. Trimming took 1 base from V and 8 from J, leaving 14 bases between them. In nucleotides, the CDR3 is TGTGCCAGCAGCTTAGGGGGGGGCCATTGGGAAAAACTGTTTTTT. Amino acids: CASSLGGGHWEKLFF.

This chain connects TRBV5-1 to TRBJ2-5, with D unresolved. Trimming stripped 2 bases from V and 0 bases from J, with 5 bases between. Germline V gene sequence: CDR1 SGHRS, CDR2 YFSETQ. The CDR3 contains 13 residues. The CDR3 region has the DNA TGCGCCAGCAGCTTTTTTAACCAAGAGACCCAGTACTTC. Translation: CASSFFNQETQYF.

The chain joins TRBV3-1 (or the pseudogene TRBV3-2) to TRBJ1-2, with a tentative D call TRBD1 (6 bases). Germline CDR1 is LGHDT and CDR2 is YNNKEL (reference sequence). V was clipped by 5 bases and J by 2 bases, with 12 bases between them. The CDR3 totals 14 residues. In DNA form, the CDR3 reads TGTGCCAGCAGCAACAGGGTCTCGAACTATGGCTACACCTTC. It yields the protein CASSNRVSNYGYTF.